This TCR beta chain stems from a study of T cell responses to AZD1222 COVID-19 vaccine. With regard to this clone: Its target is unknown.

CDR1 and CDR2 from the germline V gene are KGHSY and FQNENV. The length of the CDR3 is 13 residues. V lost 4 bases to trimming and J lost 12 bases; unmatched junction nucleotides: 9. Findings and limits, study-wide: Following two doses of AZD1222, Spike-specific TCR breadth and depth rose.

Data came from immunoSEQ multiplex PCR; TCRdb stores just in-frame clones and leaves some out. The table has about 150,000 clones, about 93% seen once. Whether given at about 4 or about 12 weeks, second doses were pooled. This specimen was peripheral blood, taken 28 days after the second AZD1222 dose. The chain has TRBV16 and TRBJ2-1; 7 bases are shared with TRBD2. This TCR was recovered from an adult who received the AZD1222 COVID-19 vaccine. As DNA, the CDR3 is TGTGCCAGCAGCCCAAGGCGGGAGCTAGGGCAGTTCTTC. Amino acids: CASSPRRELGQFF.